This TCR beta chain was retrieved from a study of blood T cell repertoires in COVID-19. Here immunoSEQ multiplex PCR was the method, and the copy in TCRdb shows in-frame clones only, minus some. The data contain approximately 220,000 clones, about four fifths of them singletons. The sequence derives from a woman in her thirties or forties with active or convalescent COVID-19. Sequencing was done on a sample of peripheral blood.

The CDR3 sequence is CATGKGQGIPGELFF. CDR3 sequence (DNA): TGTGCCACAGGGAAGGGACAGGGGATCCCCGGGGAGCTGTTTTTT. The rearrangement joins TRBV24-1 to TRBJ2-2; 10 bases are a match to TRBD1. The trim removed 10 bases at V and 6 bases at J, leaving 10 bases unmatched. The CDR3 loop spans 15 amino acids. The germline V gene has CDR1 KGHDR and CDR2 SFDVKD.